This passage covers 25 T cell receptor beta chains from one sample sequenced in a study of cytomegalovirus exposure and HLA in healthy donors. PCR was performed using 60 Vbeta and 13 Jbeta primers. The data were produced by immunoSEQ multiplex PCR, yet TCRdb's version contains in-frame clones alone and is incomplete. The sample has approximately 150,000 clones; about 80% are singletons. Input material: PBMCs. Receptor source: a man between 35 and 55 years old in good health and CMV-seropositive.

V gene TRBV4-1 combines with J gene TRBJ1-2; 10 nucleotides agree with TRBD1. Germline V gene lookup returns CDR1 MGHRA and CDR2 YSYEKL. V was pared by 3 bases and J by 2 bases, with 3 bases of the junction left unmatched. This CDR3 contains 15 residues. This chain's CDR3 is CASSHLTGGNYGYTF. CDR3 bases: TGCGCCAGCAGCCATCTGACAGGGGGCAACTATGGCTACACCTTC.

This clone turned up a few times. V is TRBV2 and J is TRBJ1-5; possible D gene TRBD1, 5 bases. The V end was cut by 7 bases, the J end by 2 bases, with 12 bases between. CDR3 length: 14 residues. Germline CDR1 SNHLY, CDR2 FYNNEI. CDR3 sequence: CASNYPGGNQPQHF. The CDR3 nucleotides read TGTGCCAGCAATTATCCGGGGGGCAATCAGCCCCAGCATTTT.

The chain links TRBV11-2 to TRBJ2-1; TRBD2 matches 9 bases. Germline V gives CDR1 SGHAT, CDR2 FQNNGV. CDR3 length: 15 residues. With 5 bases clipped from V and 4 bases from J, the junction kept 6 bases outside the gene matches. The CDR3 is CASSPITSGYNEQFF. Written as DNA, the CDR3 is TGTGCCAGCAGCCCGATTACTAGCGGGTACAATGAGCAGTTCTTC.

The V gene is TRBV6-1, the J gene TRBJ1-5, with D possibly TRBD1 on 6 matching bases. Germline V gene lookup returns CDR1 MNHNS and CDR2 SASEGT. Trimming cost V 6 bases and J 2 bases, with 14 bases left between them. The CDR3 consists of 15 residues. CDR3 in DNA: TGTGCCAGCAGGAAAGACAGGTCGGGCAATCAGCCCCAGCATTTT. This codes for CASRKDRSGNQPQHF.

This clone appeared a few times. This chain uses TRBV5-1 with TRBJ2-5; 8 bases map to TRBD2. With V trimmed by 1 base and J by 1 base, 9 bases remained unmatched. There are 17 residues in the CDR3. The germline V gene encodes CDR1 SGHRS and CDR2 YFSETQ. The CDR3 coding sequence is TGCGCCAGCAGCTTGCCGGAAACGCTAGCGGGCCAAGAGACCCAGTACTTC. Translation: CASSLPETLAGQETQYF.

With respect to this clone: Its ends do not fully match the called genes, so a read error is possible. The CDR3 DNA follows: TGTGCCAGCAGCTCCACCAGTAACTATGGCTGCACCTTC. Translation: CASSSTSNYGCTF. The chain links TRBV11-2 to TRBJ1-2; no definite D call. The CDR3 consists of 13 residues. Germline V gives CDR1 SGHAT, CDR2 FQNNGV.

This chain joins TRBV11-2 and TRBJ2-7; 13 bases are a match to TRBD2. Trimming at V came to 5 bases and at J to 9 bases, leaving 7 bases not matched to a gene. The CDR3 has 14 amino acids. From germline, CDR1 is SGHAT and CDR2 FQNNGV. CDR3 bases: TGTGCCAGCAGCCCCGGACTAGCGGGAGACCGGCAGTACTTC. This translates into CASSPGLAGDRQYF.

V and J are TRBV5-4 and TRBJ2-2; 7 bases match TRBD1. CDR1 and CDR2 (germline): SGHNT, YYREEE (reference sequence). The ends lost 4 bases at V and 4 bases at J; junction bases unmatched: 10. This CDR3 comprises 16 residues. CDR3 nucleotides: TGTGCCAGCAGCACAAGACAGGGTTCGGTCACCGGGGAGCTGTTTTTT. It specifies CASSTRQGSVTGELFF.

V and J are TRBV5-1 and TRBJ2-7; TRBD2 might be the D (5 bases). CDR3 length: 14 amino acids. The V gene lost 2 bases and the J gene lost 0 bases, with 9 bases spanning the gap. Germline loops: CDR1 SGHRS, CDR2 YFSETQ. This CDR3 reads CASSFGLASYEQYF. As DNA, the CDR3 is TGCGCCAGCAGCTTTGGGCTAGCCTCCTACGAGCAGTACTTC. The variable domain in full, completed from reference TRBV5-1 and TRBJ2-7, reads KAGVTQTPRYLIKTRGQQVTLSCSPISGHRSVSWYQQTPGQGLQFLFEYFSETQRNKGNFPGRFSGRQFSNSRSEMNVSTLELGDSALYLCASSFGLASYEQYFGPGTRLTVT.

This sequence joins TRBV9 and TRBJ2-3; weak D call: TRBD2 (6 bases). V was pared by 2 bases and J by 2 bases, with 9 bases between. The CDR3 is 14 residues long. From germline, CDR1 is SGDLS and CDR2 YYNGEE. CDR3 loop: CASSVTSHTDTQYF. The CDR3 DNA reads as TGTGCCAGCAGCGTCACTAGCCACACAGATACGCAGTATTTT.

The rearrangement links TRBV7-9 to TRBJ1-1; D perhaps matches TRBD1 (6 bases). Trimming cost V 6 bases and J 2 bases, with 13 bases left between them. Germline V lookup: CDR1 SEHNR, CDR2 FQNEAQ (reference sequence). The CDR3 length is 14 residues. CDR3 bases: TGTGCCAGCAGTCGCCAACAGGGAAACACTGAAGCTTTCTTT. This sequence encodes CASSRQQGNTEAFF.

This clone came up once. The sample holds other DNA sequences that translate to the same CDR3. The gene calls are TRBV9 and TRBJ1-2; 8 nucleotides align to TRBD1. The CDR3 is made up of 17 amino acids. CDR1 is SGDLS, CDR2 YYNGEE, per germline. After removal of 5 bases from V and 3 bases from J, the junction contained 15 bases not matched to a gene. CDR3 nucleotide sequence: TGTGCCAGCAGAGGTACCGGGACAGGACGGCCTCACTATGGCTACACCTTC. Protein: CASRGTGTGRPHYGYTF. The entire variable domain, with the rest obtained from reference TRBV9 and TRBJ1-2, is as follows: DSGVTQTPKHLITATGQRVTLRCSPRSGDLSVYWYQQSLDQGLQFLIQYYNGEERAKGNILERFSAQQFPDLHSELNLSSLELGDSALYFCASRGTGTGRPHYGYTFGSGTRLTVV.

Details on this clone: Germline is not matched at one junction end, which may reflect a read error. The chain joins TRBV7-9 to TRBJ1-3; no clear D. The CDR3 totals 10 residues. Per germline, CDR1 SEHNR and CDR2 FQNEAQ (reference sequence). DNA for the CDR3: TGTTCCAGCAGCCGTAACACCATATATTTT. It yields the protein CSSSRNTIYF.

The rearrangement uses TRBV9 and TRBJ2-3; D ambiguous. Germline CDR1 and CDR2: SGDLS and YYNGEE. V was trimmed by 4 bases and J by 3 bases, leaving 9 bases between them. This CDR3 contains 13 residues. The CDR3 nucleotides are TGTGCCAGCAGCTCCCAGAGGACAGATACGCAGTATTTT. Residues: CASSSQRTDTQYF.

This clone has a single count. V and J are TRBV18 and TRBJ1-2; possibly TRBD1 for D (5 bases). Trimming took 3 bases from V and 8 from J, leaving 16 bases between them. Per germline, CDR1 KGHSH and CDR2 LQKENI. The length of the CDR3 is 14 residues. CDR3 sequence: CASSPSGGTAGYTF. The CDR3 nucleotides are TGTGCCAGCTCACCTTCGGGCGGGACCGCGGGCTACACCTTC.

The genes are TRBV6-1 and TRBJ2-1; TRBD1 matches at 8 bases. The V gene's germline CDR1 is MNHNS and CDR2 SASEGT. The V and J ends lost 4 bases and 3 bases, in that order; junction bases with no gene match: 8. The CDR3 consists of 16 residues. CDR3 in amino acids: CASSGGRTGYYNEQFF. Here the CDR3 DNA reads TGTGCCAGCAGTGGGGGAAGGACAGGGTACTACAATGAGCAGTTCTTC.

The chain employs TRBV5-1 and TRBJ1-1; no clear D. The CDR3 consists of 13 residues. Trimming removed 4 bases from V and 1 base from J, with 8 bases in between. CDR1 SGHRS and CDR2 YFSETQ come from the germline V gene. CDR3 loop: CASSTEPNTEAFF. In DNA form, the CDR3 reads TGCGCCAGCAGCACAGAGCCGAACACTGAAGCTTTCTTT.

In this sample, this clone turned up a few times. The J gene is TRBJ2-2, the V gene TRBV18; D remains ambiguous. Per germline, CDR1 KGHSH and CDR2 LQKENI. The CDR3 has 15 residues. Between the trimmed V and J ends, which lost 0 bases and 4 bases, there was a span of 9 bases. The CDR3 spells CASSPPGKITGELFF. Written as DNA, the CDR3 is TGTGCCAGCTCACCACCGGGCAAGATCACCGGGGAGCTGTTTTTT.

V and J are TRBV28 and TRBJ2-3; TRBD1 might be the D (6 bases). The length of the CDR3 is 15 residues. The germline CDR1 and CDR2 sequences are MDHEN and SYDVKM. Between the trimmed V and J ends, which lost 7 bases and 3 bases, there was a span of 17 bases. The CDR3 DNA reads TGTGCCAGCACCCTAACAGGGTGGAGGACAGATACGCAGTATTTT. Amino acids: CASTLTGWRTDTQYF.

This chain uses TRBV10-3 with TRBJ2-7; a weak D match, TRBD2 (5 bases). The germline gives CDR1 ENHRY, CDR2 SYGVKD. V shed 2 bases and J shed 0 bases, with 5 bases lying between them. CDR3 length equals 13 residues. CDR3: CAISEGSSYEQYF. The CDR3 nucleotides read TGTGCCATCAGTGAGGGGAGCTCCTACGAGCAGTACTTC.

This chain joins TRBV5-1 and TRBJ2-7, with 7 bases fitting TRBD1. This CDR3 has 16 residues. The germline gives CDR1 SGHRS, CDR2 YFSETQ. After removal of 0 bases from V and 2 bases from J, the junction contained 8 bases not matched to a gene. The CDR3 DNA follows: TGCGCCAGCAGCTTGGGTCCCGGGACAGAAACCTACGAGCAGTACTTC. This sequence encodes CASSLGPGTETYEQYF.

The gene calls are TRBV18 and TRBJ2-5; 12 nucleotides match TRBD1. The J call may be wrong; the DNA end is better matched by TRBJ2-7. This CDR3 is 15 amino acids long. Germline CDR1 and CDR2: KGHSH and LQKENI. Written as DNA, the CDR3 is TGTGCCAGCTCACCACGGGACAGGGGGCCCCACGAGCAGTACTTC. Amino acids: CASSPRDRGPHEQYF.

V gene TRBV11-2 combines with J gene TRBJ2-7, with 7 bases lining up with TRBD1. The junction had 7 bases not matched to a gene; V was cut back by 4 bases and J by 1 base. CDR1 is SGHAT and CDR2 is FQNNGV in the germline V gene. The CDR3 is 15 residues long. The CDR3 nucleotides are TGTGCCAGCAGCTCGGACAGGCTTGGATCCTACGAGCAGTACTTC. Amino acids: CASSSDRLGSYEQYF.

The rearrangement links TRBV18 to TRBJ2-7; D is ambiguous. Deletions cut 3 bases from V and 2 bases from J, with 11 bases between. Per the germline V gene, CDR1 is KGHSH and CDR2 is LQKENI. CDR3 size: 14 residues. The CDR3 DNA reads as TGTGCCAGCTCACCGGTGTCAGATCCCTACGAGCAGTACTTC. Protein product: CASSPVSDPYEQYF.

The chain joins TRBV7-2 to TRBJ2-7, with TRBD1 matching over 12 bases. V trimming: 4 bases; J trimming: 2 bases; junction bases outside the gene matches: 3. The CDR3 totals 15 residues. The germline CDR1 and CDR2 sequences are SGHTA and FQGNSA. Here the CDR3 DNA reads TGTGCCAGCAGCTCAGGGACAGGGGGCCCCTACGAGCAGTACTTC. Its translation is CASSSGTGGPYEQYF.